The sequence of this TCR beta chain was determined in a study of cytomegalovirus exposure and HLA in healthy donors. Study summary: The approximately 710 first-cohort repertoires and the approximately 110 validation repertoires shared the same platform, a later analysis reported.

Trimming at V came to 2 bases and at J to 6 bases, leaving 4 bases not matched to a gene. The CDR3 consists of 15 residues. The V gene's germline CDR1 is MGHRA and CDR2 YSYEKL. Clones were read by immunoSEQ multiplex PCR, and TCRdb kept only the in-frame ones, dropping some. The sample includes around 250,000 clones, around 91% of them seen just once. Sequenced material: PBMCs. This chain joins TRBV4-1 and TRBJ1-4, with 9 bases lining up with TRBD1. The clonotype comes from a woman in her late teens or twenties in good health and CMV-seronegative. The CDR3 loop reads CASSQYRDRDEKLFF. The CDR3 nucleotides read TGCGCCAGCAGCCAATACCGGGACAGGGATGAAAAACTGTTTTTT.